Detailed here is one T cell receptor (beta chain). The junction departs from the called germline gene at one end, perhaps through a read error. The length of the CDR3 is 12 residues. Germline CDR1 reads MNHEY; CDR2 reads SMNVEV (reference sequence). These data are taken from a study of blood T cell repertoires in COVID-19. Study-wide background: COVID-19 samples from acute and convalescent phases originated in the United States, Italy and Spain. From T cells, B-cell-depleted T cells, or PBMCs came the material, which was cDNA or gDNA.

Source study methods: How many nucleated cells were present was estimated from reference gene primer amplification. Sequenced by immunoSEQ multiplex PCR; TCRdb stores in-frame clones only, minus some. D and trimming come from the DNA, and the V and J calls and clone size come from that table. Here the sample spans roughly 170,000 clones, about 84% being singletons. V usage is TRBV27 and J usage is TRBJ1-6; D is unresolved. The sequencing input was peripheral blood. This clonotype was obtained from a human donor in a cohort sampled during active COVID-19. The CDR3 bases are TGTGCCAGCACCTCCTTTAATTCACCCCTCCACTTT. It is translated as CASTSFNSPLHF.